This TCR beta chain came from a study of blood T cell repertoires in COVID-19. At the level of the study: There were acute and convalescent COVID-19 samples, and they came from the United States, Italy and Spain. The analysed material was cDNA or gDNA that came from T cells, B-cell-depleted T cells, or PBMCs.

In the original workflow: It was from reference gene primer amplification that nucleated cell counts were estimated. Some clones are missing from TCRdb's copy, which holds only in-frame ones; the method was immunoSEQ multiplex PCR. The V and J calls and clone size come from that table; D and trimming were worked out from the DNA. In the table there are about 42,000 clones, roughly 89% of which are singletons. Germline-derived CDR1 and CDR2 are MDHEN and SYDVKM. With 6 bases removed from V and 8 bases from J, the gap between germline ends came to 16 bases. The CDR3 consists of 13 residues. The specimen was peripheral blood. V is TRBV28 and J is TRBJ1-2; maybe TRBD1 (6 bases). This receptor was taken from a man in his fifties or sixties with active COVID-19. DNA for the CDR3: TGTGCCAGCAGATTAACAGGGTCTAGGGGCTACACCTTC. It translates to CASRLTGSRGYTF.